The rows below give T cell receptor beta chains drawn from one sample of a study of T cells in tuberculosis. Assay: immunoSEQ multiplex PCR; the TCRdb copy retains only in-frame clones and omits some. Of tens of thousands of clones in the sample, about 95% were seen once. Sequenced: PBMCs. Receptors were obtained from a donor aged 10-29 years with latent tuberculosis or without tuberculosis infection. The CDR3 runs from the conserved cysteine through the conserved F or W. The order of the fields is J gene, clone size, D gene, V gene, CDR3 DNA, CDR3 protein. A D gene is named only where the DNA matches it firmly. Not all rows give a size; the values are once, few, many and, for expanded clones, a class.

j_call: TRBJ2-3; clone_size: NA; d_call: NA; v_call: TRBV30; cdr3_nt: TGTGCCTGCGGCGCACGTCGGAGGGATACGCAGTATTTT; cdr3_aa: CACGARRRDTQYF
j_call: TRBJ2-5; clone_size: NA; d_call: NA; v_call: TRBV28; cdr3_nt: TGTGCCAGCGGGACACCCCAAGAGACCCAGTACTTC; cdr3_aa: CASGTPQETQYF
j_call: TRBJ2-2; clone_size: NA; d_call: NA; v_call: TRBV9; cdr3_nt: TGTGCCAGCAGCGGACAGGACGGTGCCACCGGGGAGCTGTTTTTT; cdr3_aa: CASSGQDGATGELFF
j_call: TRBJ2-1; clone_size: NA; d_call: TRBD1; v_call: TRBV11-2; cdr3_nt: TGTGCCAGCAGCTCCGGTCCCGGGACAGGGAGCTCCTACAATGAGCAGTTCTTC; cdr3_aa: CASSSGPGTGSSYNEQFF
j_call: TRBJ2-7; clone_size: NA; d_call: NA; v_call: TRBV29-1; cdr3_nt: TGCAGCGTTGAAAGGTTTAGCGGCCTTTCCTACGAGCAGTACTTC; cdr3_aa: CSVERFSGLSYEQYF
j_call: TRBJ2-1; clone_size: NA; d_call: TRBD1; v_call: TRBV5-4; cdr3_nt: TGTGCCAGCAGCTTAGGGGGCGGGTCCTACAATGAGCAGTTCTTC; cdr3_aa: CASSLGGGSYNEQFF
j_call: TRBJ2-7; clone_size: NA; d_call: NA; v_call: TRBV27; cdr3_nt: TGTGCCAGCAGTTTGTCCGGGACTCCCTCCTACGAGCAGTACTTC; cdr3_aa: CASSLSGTPSYEQYF
j_call: TRBJ2-1; clone_size: NA; d_call: NA; v_call: TRBV14; cdr3_nt: TGTGCCAGCAGCCCGAGCGGTCCCTTGTGGAATGAGCAGTTCTTC; cdr3_aa: CASSPSGPLWNEQFF
j_call: TRBJ2-1; clone_size: NA; d_call: TRBD2; v_call: TRBV12-5; cdr3_nt: TGTGCTAGTGGTGGCGGACTAGCGGGAGCCTACAATGAGCAGTTCTTC; cdr3_aa: CASGGGLAGAYNEQFF
j_call: TRBJ1-5; clone_size: NA; d_call: NA; v_call: TRBV19; cdr3_nt: TGTGCCAGTAGTATTTCGACAGGTTTGTCTCAGCCCCAGCATTTT; cdr3_aa: CASSISTGLSQPQHF
j_call: TRBJ2-4; clone_size: NA; d_call: NA; v_call: TRBV2; cdr3_nt: TGTGCCAGCAGCGGTAAAATGGAAAACATTCAGTACTTC; cdr3_aa: CASSGKMENIQYF
j_call: TRBJ2-3; clone_size: NA; d_call: NA; v_call: TRBV11-2; cdr3_nt: TGTGCCAGCAGCTCCAGGGGGGATCAGTATTTT; cdr3_aa: CASSSRGDQYF
j_call: TRBJ2-3; clone_size: NA; d_call: NA; v_call: TRBV19; cdr3_nt: TGTGCCAGTAGTAGTAGCGACTACGCGCCAAGAGAAGATACGCAGTATTTT; cdr3_aa: CASSSSDYAPREDTQYF
j_call: TRBJ2-5; clone_size: medium-sized; d_call: NA; v_call: TRBV27; cdr3_nt: TGTGCCAGCAGTACCCCGGTGGGGGGCCAAGAGACCCAGTACTTC; cdr3_aa: CASSTPVGGQETQYF
j_call: TRBJ2-2; clone_size: NA; d_call: NA; v_call: TRBV5-1; cdr3_nt: TGCGCCAGCAGCTTCAGGGTTAACGGGGAGCTGTTTTTT; cdr3_aa: CASSFRVNGELFF
j_call: TRBJ2-2; clone_size: NA; d_call: NA; v_call: TRBV5-6; cdr3_nt: TGTGCCAGCAGCTTGTACGACACTAGTATAAACACCGGGGAGCTGTTTTTT; cdr3_aa: CASSLYDTSINTGELFF
j_call: TRBJ1-2; clone_size: NA; d_call: NA; v_call: TRBV29-1; cdr3_nt: TGCAGCTTCCCGGATCCTAAAAGGGGACTCTATGGCTACACCTTC; cdr3_aa: CSFPDPKRGLYGYTF
j_call: TRBJ2-7; clone_size: NA; d_call: TRBD2; v_call: TRBV6-6; cdr3_nt: TGTGCCAGCAGTTCTGGACTAGCCTCCTACGAGCAGTACTTC; cdr3_aa: CASSSGLASYEQYF
j_call: TRBJ1-1; clone_size: NA; d_call: TRBD1; v_call: TRBV6-1; cdr3_nt: TGTGCCAGCAGTGAAGGACTCAGGGGGCAAGGTGAAGCTTTCTTT; cdr3_aa: CASSEGLRGQGEAFF
j_call: TRBJ1-2; clone_size: once; d_call: NA; v_call: TRBV19; cdr3_nt: TGTGCCAGTAGTCCCCTGGACATGTATGGCTACACCTTC; cdr3_aa: CASSPLDMYGYTF
j_call: TRBJ2-3; clone_size: NA; d_call: NA; v_call: TRBV6-1; cdr3_nt: TGTGCCAGCAGTGTTAAAAAAAGGGGTTTCACAGATACGCAGTATTTT; cdr3_aa: CASSVKKRGFTDTQYF
j_call: TRBJ2-6; clone_size: NA; d_call: TRBD1; v_call: TRBV7-9; cdr3_nt: TGTGCCAGCAGTTGGGACAGGGGGCTTTCTGGGGCCAACGTCCTGACTTTC; cdr3_aa: CASSWDRGLSGANVLTF
j_call: TRBJ2-1; clone_size: NA; d_call: TRBD1; v_call: TRBV28; cdr3_nt: TGTGCCAGCAAACAGGGGGACTCCTACAATGAGCAGTTCTTC; cdr3_aa: CASKQGDSYNEQFF
j_call: TRBJ2-1; clone_size: NA; d_call: NA; v_call: TRBV11-2; cdr3_nt: TGTGCCAGCAGCTTAGATCTGAATCCTAGCTCCTACAATGAGCAGTTCTTC; cdr3_aa: CASSLDLNPSSYNEQFF
j_call: TRBJ1-2; clone_size: NA; d_call: TRBD1; v_call: TRBV19; cdr3_nt: TGTGCCAGTAGTATGATTGACAGGGAATACTATGGCTACACCTTC; cdr3_aa: CASSMIDREYYGYTF
j_call: TRBJ1-5; clone_size: NA; d_call: NA; v_call: TRBV7-2; cdr3_nt: TGTGCCAGCAGCTTAGAACCGGGACCCCAGCATTTT; cdr3_aa: CASSLEPGPQHF
j_call: TRBJ2-7; clone_size: NA; d_call: NA; v_call: TRBV6-5; cdr3_nt: TGTGCCAGCAGTTACAGAGCGGAGCTTCCCTACGAGCAGTACTTC; cdr3_aa: CASSYRAELPYEQYF
j_call: TRBJ1-1; clone_size: NA; d_call: NA; v_call: TRBV19; cdr3_nt: TGTGCCAGTAGTATGGGCGGGTACATGAACACTGAAGCTTTCTTT; cdr3_aa: CASSMGGYMNTEAFF
j_call: TRBJ1-1; clone_size: NA; d_call: NA; v_call: TRBV13; cdr3_nt: TGTGCCAGCAGCTTCGGGGGGCCGTACACTGAAGCTTTCTTT; cdr3_aa: CASSFGGPYTEAFF
j_call: TRBJ1-1; clone_size: NA; d_call: TRBD1; v_call: TRBV2; cdr3_nt: TGTGCCAGCAGTGGGCAGGGGGCCCACACTGAAGCTTTCTTT; cdr3_aa: CASSGQGAHTEAFF
j_call: TRBJ1-5; clone_size: NA; d_call: TRBD1; v_call: TRBV10-2; cdr3_nt: TGCGCCAGCAGTGAAGGGACAGGCGCTTATCAGCCCCAGCATTTT; cdr3_aa: CASSEGTGAYQPQHF
j_call: TRBJ2-7; clone_size: NA; d_call: TRBD1; v_call: TRBV25-1; cdr3_nt: TGTGCCAGCAGTGAATTAATGGGGACAGGGTACGAGCAGTACTTC; cdr3_aa: CASSELMGTGYEQYF
j_call: TRBJ2-7; clone_size: NA; d_call: TRBD2; v_call: TRBV2; cdr3_nt: TGTGCCAGCAGCGAGGTAATACCGGGACTAGCGGTTTCCTACGAGCAGTACTTC; cdr3_aa: CASSEVIPGLAVSYEQYF
j_call: TRBJ2-7; clone_size: NA; d_call: TRBD1; v_call: TRBV15; cdr3_nt: TGTGCCACCAGCAGAGGGACGGGACAGGGCCCCTACGAGCAGTACTTC; cdr3_aa: CATSRGTGQGPYEQYF
j_call: TRBJ2-7; clone_size: NA; d_call: NA; v_call: TRBV28; cdr3_nt: TGTGCCAGCAGTTTACGGAGGGTTTTTCCGGACTACGAGCAGTACTTC; cdr3_aa: CASSLRRVFPDYEQYF
j_call: TRBJ2-3; clone_size: NA; d_call: NA; v_call: TRBV7-8; cdr3_nt: TGTGCCAGCAGGTATGCCGGGCAGGGGACAGATACGCAGTATTTT; cdr3_aa: CASRYAGQGTDTQYF
j_call: TRBJ2-7; clone_size: NA; d_call: TRBD1; v_call: TRBV5-4; cdr3_nt: TGTGCCAGCAGCTACTTAACAACAGGGGGCGCGACCTACGAGCAGTACTTC; cdr3_aa: CASSYLTTGGATYEQYF
j_call: TRBJ2-2; clone_size: NA; d_call: NA; v_call: TRBV12-2; cdr3_nt: TGTGCAAGTCGCCCAGATAGAGGAAGCGGGAGGGGCGGGGAGCTGTTTTTT; cdr3_aa: CASRPDRGSGRGGELFF
j_call: TRBJ2-2; clone_size: NA; d_call: NA; v_call: TRBV7-6; cdr3_nt: TGTGCCAGCAGCTTAGTCGCTAGCTACACCGGGGAGCTGTTTTTT; cdr3_aa: CASSLVASYTGELFF
j_call: TRBJ1-1; clone_size: NA; d_call: NA; v_call: TRBV18; cdr3_nt: TGTGCCAGCTCATCAACAGTGAACACTGAAGCTTTCTTT; cdr3_aa: CASSSTVNTEAFF
j_call: TRBJ2-5; clone_size: NA; d_call: NA; v_call: TRBV29-1; cdr3_nt: TGCAGCGTTGTAACGGGAAAAGAGACCCAGTACTTC; cdr3_aa: CSVVTGKETQYF
j_call: TRBJ2-2; clone_size: once; d_call: NA; v_call: TRBV19; cdr3_nt: TGTGCCAGTAGGGCTACAGGGATATACACCGGGGAGCTGTTTTTT; cdr3_aa: CASRATGIYTGELFF
j_call: TRBJ2-7; clone_size: NA; d_call: TRBD1; v_call: TRBV27; cdr3_nt: TGTGCCAGCAGTGGGGACAGACCATCCTACGAGCAGTACTTC; cdr3_aa: CASSGDRPSYEQYF
j_call: TRBJ2-1; clone_size: NA; d_call: TRBD1; v_call: TRBV7-7; cdr3_nt: TGTGCCAGCAGCCTTGGACAGGGGGGGATCGGTGAGCAGTTCTTC; cdr3_aa: CASSLGQGGIGEQFF